This T cell receptor (beta chain) is from a study of monozygotic twins with inflammatory bowel disease. Whole-study results and caveats: By inverse Simpson index, TCRbeta diversity was lower in IBD patients than in healthy co-twins. Patients got different immunosuppressive treatments, which may have made their repertoires more variable. Findings did not support one strong IBD-associated signal or clonotype.

TCRdb reanalyzed the 5' RACE reads, giving one entry per CDR3 protein sequence and no DNA. The record lists 330,000 or so distinct CDR3 sequences, of which the ten most abundant hold 2% to 2.5%. Remarks on this clonotype: Its antigen is still unknown.

The TCR sequence derives from a human donor with ulcerative colitis or Crohn's disease, or a healthy co-twin of an affected twin (not recorded which). The sequencing sample was made of blood.

CDR3 sequence reads: CASRPTGFLDGYTF. The chain has TRBV27 and TRBJ1-2; there is no DNA to check the TCRdb D call of TRBD1. The length of the CDR3 is 14 residues. Germline CDR1 and CDR2: MNHEY and SMNVEV (reference sequence).